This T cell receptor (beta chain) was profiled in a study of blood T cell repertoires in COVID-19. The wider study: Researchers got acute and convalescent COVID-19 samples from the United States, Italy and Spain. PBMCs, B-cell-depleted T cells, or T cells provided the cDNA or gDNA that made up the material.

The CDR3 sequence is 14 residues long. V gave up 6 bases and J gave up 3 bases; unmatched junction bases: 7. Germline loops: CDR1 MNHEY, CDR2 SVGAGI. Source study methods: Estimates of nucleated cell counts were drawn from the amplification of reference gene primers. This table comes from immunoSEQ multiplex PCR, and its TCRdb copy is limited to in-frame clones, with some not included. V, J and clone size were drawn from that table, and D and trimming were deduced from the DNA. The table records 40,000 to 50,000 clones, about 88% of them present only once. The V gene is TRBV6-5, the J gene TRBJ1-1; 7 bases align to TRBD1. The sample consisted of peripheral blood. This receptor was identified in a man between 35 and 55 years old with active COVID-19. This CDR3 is CASRETGWDTEAFF. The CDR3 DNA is TGTGCCAGCAGGGAGACAGGGTGGGACACTGAAGCTTTCTTT.